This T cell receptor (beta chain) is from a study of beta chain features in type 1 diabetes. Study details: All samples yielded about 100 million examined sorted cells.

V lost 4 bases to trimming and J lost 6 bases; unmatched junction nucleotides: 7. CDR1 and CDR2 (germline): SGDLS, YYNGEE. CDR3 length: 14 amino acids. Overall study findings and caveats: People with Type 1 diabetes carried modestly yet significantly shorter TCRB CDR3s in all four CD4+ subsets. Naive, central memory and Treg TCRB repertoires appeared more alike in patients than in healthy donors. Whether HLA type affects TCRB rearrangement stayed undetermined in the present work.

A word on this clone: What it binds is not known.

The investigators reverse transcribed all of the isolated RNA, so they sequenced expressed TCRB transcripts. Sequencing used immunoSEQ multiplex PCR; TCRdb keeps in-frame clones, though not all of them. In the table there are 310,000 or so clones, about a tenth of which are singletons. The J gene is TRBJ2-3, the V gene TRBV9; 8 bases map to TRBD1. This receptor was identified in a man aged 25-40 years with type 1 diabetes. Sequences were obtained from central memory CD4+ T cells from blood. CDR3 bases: TGTGCCAGCAGCAGAGACAGGGGACGCGATACGCAGTATTTT. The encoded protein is CASSRDRGRDTQYF.